One and the same sample provided the 30 T cell receptor beta chains below, sequenced in a study of CD8 T cells in ankylosing spondylitis. Broader study findings: A TCR beta motif of under 10 highly homologous variants appeared characteristic of ankylosing spondylitis blood.

No cognate antigen is known for these TCRs. TCRdb processed the 5' RACE reads anew with MiXCR; each CDR3 protein has one entry. The sample holds hundreds of thousands of distinct CDR3 sequences; approximately 12% are singletons and the top ten take approximately 0.5%. Sequences were obtained from blood, either unsorted or a sorted T cell fraction (not recorded which). Source of these receptors: a male donor with ankylosing spondylitis.

In this sample, this clonotype turned up many times. V and J are TRBV7-2 and TRBJ1-2; D is unresolved. The V end lost 6 bases, the J end lost 0 bases, and 8 bases lay between the germline ends. The CDR3 loop spans 13 amino acids. The germline V gene has CDR1 SGHTA and CDR2 FQGNSA. The CDR3 sequence: CASSHGTNYGYTF. The CDR3 bases are TGTGCCAGCAGTCACGGGACTAACTATGGCTACACCTTC.

This clonotype was seen more than once but under ten times. V usage is TRBV20-1 and J usage is TRBJ1-1; TRBD1 aligns across 9 bases. The CDR3 has 15 residues. Trimming removed 6 bases from V and 1 base from J; junction bases left unmatched: 9. Looked up from germline, CDR1 is DFQATT and CDR2 is SNEGSKA (reference sequence). The CDR3 is CSAGTGLRGNTEAFF. DNA of the CDR3: TGCAGTGCCGGGACAGGGCTCCGGGGGAACACTGAAGCTTTCTTT.

CDR3 sequence reads: CASSLFGTGDLETEAFF. CDR3 in DNA: TGCGCCAGCAGCTTGTTCGGGACAGGGGATCTGGAAACTGAAGCTTTCTTT. This chain links TRBV5-1 with TRBJ1-1, with 10 positions matching TRBD1. Germline CDR1 and CDR2: SGHRS and YFSETQ. V lost 1 base, J lost 5 bases, and 11 bases stayed unmatched. The CDR3 has 17 amino acids.

There are a few counts of this clonotype. The CDR3 DNA reads as TGCAGTGCTAACCGACAGAGCTCCTACGAGCAGTACTTC. Residues: CSANRQSSYEQYF. This chain links TRBV20-1 with TRBJ2-7, with a possible D match to TRBD1 (5 bases). The germline V gene encodes CDR1 DFQATT and CDR2 SNEGSKA (reference sequence). Trimming left V 4 bases short and J 0 bases short, with 10 bases between. This CDR3 region has 13 residues.

This clonotype occurred many times. This chain links TRBV6-6 with TRBJ1-5; D possibly corresponds to TRBD1 (5 bases). Trimming shortened V by 5 bases and J by 7 bases, and 12 bases separated the two germline ends. CDR1 MNHNY and CDR2 SVGAGI come from the germline V gene (reference sequence). The CDR3 totals 13 residues. CDR3 region: CASSVGWGQPQHF. The CDR3 DNA follows: TGTGCCAGCAGTGTAGGATGGGGCCAGCCCCAGCATTTT.

V gene TRBV6-2 or TRBV6-3 combines with J gene TRBJ1-1; 8 nucleotides match TRBD1. The CDR3 loop spans 14 amino acids. Germline CDR1 reads MNHEY; CDR2 reads SVGEGT. V trimming: 10 bases; J trimming: 1 base; junction bases outside the gene matches: 8. The CDR3 sequence is CATNTGTGNTEAFF. CDR3 sequence (DNA): TGTGCCACCAATACCGGGACAGGGAACACTGAAGCTTTCTTT.

The chain carries TRBV20-1 and TRBJ1-1, with 9 bases identical to TRBD1. V lost 4 bases to trimming and J lost 6 bases; unmatched junction nucleotides: 3. Germline-derived CDR1 and CDR2 are DFQATT and SNEGSKA (reference sequence). CDR3 length equals 12 residues. CDR3 DNA sequence: TGCAGTGCTATTCGGACAGGGGCTGAAGCTTTCTTT. Its protein product is CSAIRTGAEAFF.

This clonotype was seen ten or more times. The V call is TRBV29-1, the J call TRBJ2-5; D is unresolved. The CDR3 loop spans 10 amino acids. Germline CDR1 SQVTM, CDR2 ANQGSEA. Trimming stripped 4 bases from V and 5 bases from J, with 5 bases between. The CDR3 protein is CSVGSETQYF. The CDR3 bases are TGCAGCGTTGGGTCGGAGACCCAGTACTTC. Variable domain in full (rest from reference TRBV29-1 and TRBJ2-5): SAVISQKPSRDICQRGTSLTIQCQVDSQVTMMFWYRQQPGQSLTLIATANQGSEATYESGFVIDKFPISRPNLTFSTLTVSNMSPEDSSIYLCSVGSETQYFGPGTRLLVL.

This clonotype was counted at least ten times. V is TRBV12-3 or TRBV12-4 and J is TRBJ1-2, with TRBD1 matching over 9 bases. The CDR3 runs to 14 residues. V shed 6 bases, J shed 4 bases, and the junction held 6 bases outside the gene matches. CDR3 protein: CASREQGAPYGYTF. As DNA, the CDR3 is TGTGCCAGCAGAGAACAGGGGGCCCCCTATGGCTACACCTTC.

This clonotype was recorded a few times. V usage is TRBV12-3 or TRBV12-4 and J usage is TRBJ2-5, with 11 bases fitting TRBD2. The V gene end was trimmed by 5 bases and the J gene end by 0 bases; junction bases not matched to a gene: 5. CDR3 length equals 16 residues. The CDR3 here is CASSPRLAGYQETQYF. For the CDR3, the DNA is TGTGCCAGCAGTCCTCGACTAGCGGGGTACCAAGAGACCCAGTACTTC.

Many counts were recorded for this clonotype. The rearrangement joins TRBV6-2 or TRBV6-3 to TRBJ1-2; D is unclear. V was clipped by 7 bases and J by 4 bases, with 10 bases between them. Germline loops: CDR1 MNHEY, CDR2 SVGEGT. The CDR3 spans 12 residues. The CDR3 loop is CASNQAFYGYTF. The CDR3 DNA reads as TGTGCCAGCAATCAGGCTTTCTATGGCTACACCTTC.

This clonotype occurred many times. The rearrangement joins TRBV20-1 to TRBJ2-7; D unresolved. The germline V gene has CDR1 DFQATT and CDR2 SNEGSKA (reference sequence). The CDR3 is made up of 12 amino acids. V shed 3 bases and J shed 0 bases, with 6 bases lying between them. The CDR3 region is CSARRSSYEQYF. For the CDR3, the DNA is TGCAGTGCTAGGCGGAGCTCCTACGAGCAGTACTTC.

This clonotype occurred many times. This chain links TRBV29-1 with TRBJ1-6, with D perhaps matching TRBD1 (6 bases). Trimming cost V 5 bases and J 8 bases, with 16 bases left between them. The length of the CDR3 is 14 residues. Germline V CDR1 and CDR2: SQVTM, ANQGSEA. Written as DNA, the CDR3 is TGCAGCGTTACCACAGGGCTCGTGGATTCACCCCTCCACTTT. Amino acids: CSVTTGLVDSPLHF. The full variable domain, rest sourced from reference TRBV29-1 and TRBJ1-6, is SAVISQKPSRDICQRGTSLTIQCQVDSQVTMMFWYRQQPGQSLTLIATANQGSEATYESGFVIDKFPISRPNLTFSTLTVSNMSPEDSSIYLCSVTTGLVDSPLHFGNGTRLTVT.

This clonotype has a count of ten or more. V and J are TRBV29-1 and TRBJ2-5, with 11 bases aligning to TRBD2. The CDR3 runs to 16 residues. J lost 1 base, V lost 3 bases, and 7 bases had no gene match. Germline CDR1 SQVTM, CDR2 ANQGSEA. CDR3 residues: CSVDNLGLAGQETQYF. DNA of the CDR3: TGCAGCGTTGATAATCTAGGACTAGCGGGCCAAGAGACCCAGTACTTC. The complete variable domain, with remaining parts taken from reference TRBV29-1 and TRBJ2-5, reads SAVISQKPSRDICQRGTSLTIQCQVDSQVTMMFWYRQQPGQSLTLIATANQGSEATYESGFVIDKFPISRPNLTFSTLTVSNMSPEDSSIYLCSVDNLGLAGQETQYFGPGTRLLVL.

CDR3 DNA sequence: TGTGCCAGCAGCTTATGGACTAGCGGGGAGCATGAGCAGTTCTTC. Translating it yields CASSLWTSGEHEQFF. V and J are TRBV7-9 and TRBJ2-1, with 12 bases lining up with TRBD2. The CDR3 consists of 15 residues. Germline CDR1 and CDR2: SEHNR and FQNEAQ (reference sequence). With 2 bases clipped from V and 8 bases from J, the junction kept 4 bases outside the gene matches.

This clonotype was picked up many times. The chain links TRBV20-1 to TRBJ1-2; D not certain. Per germline, CDR1 DFQATT and CDR2 SNEGSKA (reference sequence). This CDR3 is built from 15 residues. Trimming took off 0 bases at V and 2 bases at J, with 13 bases between the two ends. In DNA, the CDR3 is TGCAGTGCTAGAGATCGCCGGGGTATGAACTATGGCTACACCTTC. Residues: CSARDRRGMNYGYTF.

This clonotype came up many times. The chain is built from TRBV4-3 and TRBJ2-1, with 11 bases aligning to TRBD2. Looked up from germline, CDR1 is LGHNA and CDR2 is YSLEER. This CDR3 is 14 amino acids long. In nucleotides, the CDR3 is TGCGCAAGCGGGGAACTAGCGGGAGTTAATGAGCAGTTCTTC. Translated: CASGELAGVNEQFF.

This chain joins TRBV5-1 and TRBJ1-5; no clear D. This CDR3 has 14 amino acids. V lost 5 bases, J lost 7 bases, and 16 bases lay in between. Germline CDR1 reads SGHRS; CDR2 reads YFSETQ. The CDR3 loop is CASRFDPYEQPQHF. The CDR3 DNA reads as TGCGCCAGCAGATTTGACCCTTACGAGCAGCCCCAGCATTTT.

This clonotype was seen only a few times. V gene TRBV30 combines with J gene TRBJ2-1; TRBD2 is a possible D gene (5 bases). The germline CDR1 and CDR2 sequences are GTSNPN and SVGIG (reference sequence). The V and J ends lost 4 bases and 8 bases respectively, with 18 bases between them. CDR3 length equals 14 residues. The CDR3 coding sequence is TGTGCCTGGACCCGGGAACCCTGGGTCCATGAGCAGTTCTTC. This codes for CAWTREPWVHEQFF. The entire variable domain, with the rest obtained from reference TRBV30 and TRBJ2-1, is as follows: SQTIHQWPATLVQPVGSPLSLECTVEGTSNPNLYWYRQAAGRGLQLLFYSVGIGQISSEVPQNLSASRPQDRQFILSSKKLLLSDSGFYLCAWTREPWVHEQFFGPGTRLTVL.

This clonotype turned up a few times. The chain carries TRBV29-1 and TRBJ1-1; TRBD1 might be the D (6 bases). The CDR3 has 13 residues. Germline assignment: CDR1 SQVTM and CDR2 ANQGSEA. V was trimmed by 4 bases and J by 11 bases, leaving 20 bases between them. The CDR3: CSVGERAGETAFF. The CDR3 DNA reads as TGCAGCGTTGGGGAACGGGCAGGGGAAACCGCTTTCTTT.

This clonotype was counted many times. The chain employs TRBV7-2 and TRBJ2-3; 7 nucleotides line up with TRBD2. The CDR3 loop spans 16 amino acids. Per germline, CDR1 SGHTA and CDR2 FQGNSA. V lost 0 bases, J lost 4 bases, and 7 bases stayed unmatched. As DNA, the CDR3 is TGTGCCAGCAGCTTAGCCGCGGGAGTTATGGCAGATACGCAGTATTTT. It yields the protein CASSLAAGVMADTQYF.

This clonotype was seen a few times. The chain is built from TRBV5-1 and TRBJ2-1, with a tentative D call TRBD2 (5 bases). This CDR3 comprises 13 residues. Trimming left V 4 bases short and J 7 bases short, with 12 bases between. In germline, CDR1 is SGHRS, CDR2 YFSETQ. For the CDR3, the DNA is TGCGCCAGCAGCCTTCGCCGGAGGAATGAGCAGTTCTTC. It is translated as CASSLRRRNEQFF.

This clonotype was counted ten times or more. V gene TRBV3-1 combines with J gene TRBJ1-1; 7 positions match TRBD1. This CDR3 spans 12 amino acids. Germline CDR1 and CDR2: LGHDT and YNNKEL (reference sequence). Trimming took 8 bases from V and 3 from J; bases not matched to a gene: 3. For the CDR3, the DNA is TGTGCCAGCCGCACAGGGGACACTGAAGCTTTCTTT. Encoded protein: CASRTGDTEAFF. The full variable domain, in which reference TRBV3-1 and TRBJ1-1 provide the parts outside the CDR3, is DTAVSQTPKYLVTQMGNDKSIKCEQNLGHDTMYWYKQDSKKFLKIMFSYNNKELIINETVPNRFSPKSPDKAHLNLHINSLELGDSAVYFCASRTGDTEAFFGQGTRLTVV.

This clonotype was seen a few times. The chain joins TRBV6-1 to TRBJ2-7; tentative D call: TRBD1 (6 bases). The CDR3 sequence is 13 residues long. V dropped 6 bases and J dropped 3 bases, with 12 bases sitting between them. CDR1 is MNHNS, CDR2 SASEGT, per germline. CDR3 bases: TGTGCCAGCAGCCACCACAGGGACTACGAGCAGTACTTC. Translated, it gives CASSHHRDYEQYF.

The J gene is TRBJ1-1, the V gene TRBV2; D is undetermined. The CDR3 is 12 amino acids. The germline V and J ends were trimmed by 4 bases and 6 bases, with 9 bases remaining between them. CDR1 and CDR2 (germline): SNHLY, FYNNEI. The CDR3 coding sequence is TGTGCCAGCAGTGGCCAGAATCCTGAAGCTTTCTTT. It encodes CASSGQNPEAFF.

This clonotype was detected a few times. The V call is TRBV7-2, the J call TRBJ1-2; D ambiguous. The CDR3 has 15 amino acids. Germline V lookup: CDR1 SGHTA, CDR2 FQGNSA. The V and J ends lost 1 base and 0 bases respectively, with 9 bases between them. As DNA, the CDR3 is TGTGCCAGCAGCTTAGACGGGCAGGCTAACTATGGCTACACCTTC. Translated: CASSLDGQANYGYTF.

The chain combines TRBV6-5 with TRBJ2-1; TRBD1 might be the D (6 bases). The germline V and J ends were trimmed by 5 bases and 8 bases, with 10 bases remaining between them. The CDR3 consists of 12 residues. Germline V gene lookup returns CDR1 MNHEY and CDR2 SVGAGI. CDR3 protein: CASSLQGHEQFF. CDR3 nucleotides: TGTGCCAGCAGTCTACAGGGTCATGAGCAGTTCTTC.

Only a few counts were recorded for this clonotype. For the CDR3, the DNA is TGTGCCAGCAGCTTGAGCGTCCCAGATACGCAGTATTTT. Protein product: CASSLSVPDTQYF. The rearrangement links TRBV11-2 to TRBJ2-3; D call uncertain. In germline, CDR1 is SGHAT, CDR2 FQNNGV. The CDR3 consists of 13 residues. V shed 3 bases and J shed 4 bases, with 8 bases lying between them.

The V gene is TRBV6-1, the J gene TRBJ1-2; 7 nucleotides match TRBD1. CDR3 length: 13 amino acids. Germline V lookup: CDR1 MNHNS, CDR2 SASEGT. V shed 6 bases, J shed 8 bases, and the junction held 9 bases outside the gene matches. CDR3 protein: CASRHRGVEGYTF. CDR3 coding DNA: TGTGCCAGCAGACACAGGGGAGTAGAGGGCTACACCTTC.

This clonotype was recorded at least ten times. This chain joins TRBV5-1 and TRBJ1-1; TRBD1 matches at 7 bases. The germline V gene encodes CDR1 SGHRS and CDR2 YFSETQ. V was clipped by 4 bases and J by 1 base; unmatched bases: 7. CDR3 length equals 15 residues. CDR3 region: CASSQDRVPNTEAFF. In DNA form, the CDR3 reads TGCGCCAGCAGCCAAGACAGGGTTCCGAACACTGAAGCTTTCTTT.